This TCR beta chain came from a study of cytomegalovirus exposure and HLA in healthy donors. Study-wide results and caveats: In a later analysis, HLA-associated beta chains showed higher expansion and lower generation probabilities than comparable chains. Most CMV-associated TCR beta chains were later found to appear HLA-restricted. Among TCR beta chains, those listed as cytomegalovirus-associated numbered over 150. In a later analysis, DRB1 alleles had the most associated TCRs; HLA-C alleles the fewest.

With 7 bases removed from V and 1 base from J, the gap between germline ends came to 10 bases. CDR3 length equals 13 residues. CDR1 and CDR2 from the germline V gene are MDHEN and SYDVKM. It was with 60 Vbeta and 13 Jbeta primers that the PCR ran. The protocol was immunoSEQ multiplex PCR, while the TCRdb copy is restricted to in-frame clones and leaves out a portion. The sample includes hundreds of thousands of clones, 65% to 90% of them seen just once. Of note for this clone: The target antigen is unknown.

This chain links TRBV28 with TRBJ1-1; D is ambiguous. The sample was PBMCs. The clonotype comes from a girl between 10 and 17 years old in good health and CMV-seronegative. The CDR3 is CASMPQANTEAFF. The CDR3 region has the DNA TGTGCCAGCATGCCCCAAGCGAACACTGAAGCTTTCTTT.